These 29 T cell receptor beta chains share one sample of origin, sequenced in a study of T cell changes during pregnancy in multiple sclerosis. Libraries were prepared by immunoSEQ multiplex PCR; TCRdb keeps only in-frame clonotypes and omits some of them. The sample lists tens of thousands of clones, roughly 93% occurring once. The sample consisted of peripheral blood, taken in the third trimester of pregnancy. These receptors originate from a female donor with multiple sclerosis, enrolled in a pregnancy study.

V gene TRBV6-1 combines with J gene TRBJ2-3, with D possibly being TRBD1 (5 bases). The germline CDR1 and CDR2 sequences are MNHNS and SASEGT. Trimming removed 10 bases at V and 1 base at J, with 15 bases between. CDR3 size: 14 residues. The CDR3 DNA is TGTGCCACAAACGAACAAGGGGGCACAGATACGCAGTATTTT. Translation gives CATNEQGGTDTQYF.

The chain is built from TRBV5-1 and TRBJ1-2, with 9 bases matching TRBD1. This CDR3 spans 15 amino acids. V shed 4 bases, J shed 4 bases, and the junction held 8 bases outside the gene matches. The germline V gene has CDR1 SGHRS and CDR2 YFSETQ. CDR3 in DNA: TGCGCCAGCAGCCCCCGACAGGGGGGAATCTATGGCTACACCTTC. Translated, it gives CASSPRQGGIYGYTF.

The genes are TRBV7-2 and TRBJ2-3, with TRBD1 matching over 11 bases. CDR3 size: 15 residues. With 5 bases clipped from V and 5 bases from J, the junction kept 6 bases outside the gene matches. Per the germline V gene, CDR1 is SGHTA and CDR2 is FQGNSA. This CDR3 is CASSPGQGAQDTQYF. As DNA, the CDR3 is TGTGCCAGCAGCCCCGGACAGGGGGCCCAAGATACGCAGTATTTT.

V is TRBV21-1 and J is TRBJ1-5; no check of the table's D call, TRBD1, against the DNA was made. TRBV21-1 is noted as a pseudogene. The CDR3 length is 16 residues. CDR3 bases: TGTGCCAGCAGCAAAGGGGGGGACAGGGACGGTCAGCCCCAGCATTTT. It encodes CASSKGGDRDGQPQHF.

CDR3 DNA: TGTGCCAGCAGTGACGGACTATGGATGGACACTGAAGCTTTCTTT. Amino acids: CASSDGLWMDTEAFF. The V call is TRBV6-1, the J call TRBJ1-1; D call uncertain. V was cut by 3 bases and J by 3 bases, with 14 bases left in between. From germline, CDR1 is MNHNS and CDR2 SASEGT. CDR3 length: 15 residues.

The chain combines TRBV18 with TRBJ2-1, with TRBD1 matching 10 bases. Per germline, CDR1 KGHSH and CDR2 LQKENI. The J segment lost 6 bases and the V segment lost 3 bases, leaving 8 bases of the junction unmatched. The CDR3 is made up of 16 amino acids. In DNA form, the CDR3 reads TGTGCCAGCTCACCTCCGGGACAGGGGATCTCCAATGAGCAGTTCTTC. Translation gives CASSPPGQGISNEQFF.

The rearrangement joins TRBV27 to TRBJ1-1, with D unresolved. Trimming pared 6 bases from V and 1 base from J, leaving 21 bases between. CDR3 length: 17 amino acids. Germline V gene lookup returns CDR1 MNHEY and CDR2 SMNVEV (reference sequence). CDR3: CASRPSRRLRSNTEAFF. The CDR3 DNA reads as TGTGCCAGCAGGCCCTCCAGGCGCCTTAGATCGAACACTGAAGCTTTCTTT.

The genes are TRBV28 and TRBJ1-5, with D uncertain. Trimming pared 9 bases from V and 7 bases from J, leaving 10 bases between. The CDR3 contains 11 residues. The germline V gene encodes CDR1 MDHEN and CDR2 SYDVKM. As DNA, the CDR3 is TGTGCCAGTAGGAGTCGGCAGCCCCAGCATTTT. Amino acid sequence: CASRSRQPQHF.

The chain uses TRBV5-8 and TRBJ1-3; D remains unclear. The CDR3 is 14 residues long. Germline CDR1 SGHTS, CDR2 YDEGEE. Trimming removed 0 bases from V and 3 bases from J, with 7 bases in between. CDR3 in DNA: TGTGCCAGCAGCTTGGTTTATTATGGAAACACCATATATTTT. Its protein product is CASSLVYYGNTIYF.

The chain combines TRBV6-1 with TRBJ2-7; 8 nucleotides agree with TRBD2. J was trimmed by 7 bases and V by 5 bases; bases with no gene match: 10. Germline CDR1 is MNHNS and CDR2 is SASEGT. The CDR3 loop spans 14 amino acids. CDR3 DNA sequence: TGTGCCAGCAGTCCCCAGCGGGGGTTGGGTGAGCAGTACTTC. Translation gives CASSPQRGLGEQYF.

V gene TRBV5-1 combines with J gene TRBJ1-1; TRBD1 agrees at 8 bases. CDR1 SGHRS and CDR2 YFSETQ come from the germline V gene. CDR3 length: 15 residues. With V trimmed by 0 bases and J by 2 bases, 3 bases remained unmatched. The CDR3 DNA is TGCGCCAGCAGCTTGGACAGGGGGAGAAACACTGAAGCTTTCTTT. Protein product: CASSLDRGRNTEAFF.

V is TRBV28 and J is TRBJ1-2; TRBD1 matches 7 bases. Germline V gives CDR1 MDHEN, CDR2 SYDVKM. This CDR3 is built from 16 residues. V lost 7 bases, J lost 0 bases, and 11 bases stayed unmatched. Here the CDR3 DNA reads TGTGCCAGCACCCCGGGACAGACTATATCTAACTATGGCTACACCTTC. The encoded protein is CASTPGQTISNYGYTF.

The J gene is TRBJ1-1, the V gene TRBV13, with 7 nucleotides matching TRBD1. Germline CDR1 PRHDT, CDR2 FYEKMQ (reference sequence). This CDR3 is built from 16 residues. Losses at the gene ends were 5 bases for V and 3 bases for J; bases not matched to a gene: 12. The CDR3, as DNA: TGTGCCAGCAGCGATAGACAGGGAGGTGGGTACACTGAAGCTTTCTTT. Residues: CASSDRQGGGYTEAFF.

This chain joins TRBV19 and TRBJ1-1; a possible D gene is TRBD1 (5 bases). V was trimmed by 1 base and J by 10 bases, leaving 16 bases between them. The germline gives CDR1 LNHDA, CDR2 SQIVND (reference sequence). The CDR3 covers 14 residues. The CDR3 here is CASSIVGVVRTAFF. The CDR3 DNA reads TGTGCCAGTAGTATAGTAGGGGTGGTGAGGACAGCTTTCTTT.

The J gene is TRBJ2-7, the V gene TRBV18; 8 nucleotides match TRBD1. V lost 6 bases to trimming and J lost 5 bases; unmatched junction nucleotides: 6. The CDR3 contains 13 residues. Germline V gives CDR1 KGHSH, CDR2 LQKENI. CDR3 in amino acids: CASSPGQGDEQYF. The CDR3 nucleotides are TGTGCCAGCTCGCCTGGACAGGGCGACGAGCAGTACTTC.

This chain connects TRBV18 to TRBJ2-1; 8 bases are shared with TRBD2. CDR3 length equals 15 residues. Germline loops: CDR1 KGHSH, CDR2 LQKENI. V trimming: 4 bases; J trimming: 3 bases; junction bases outside the gene matches: 5. This chain's CDR3 is CASSLHSGDYNEQFF. In nucleotides, the CDR3 is TGTGCCAGCTCACTACATAGCGGGGACTACAATGAGCAGTTCTTC.

The chain recombines TRBV6-6 with TRBJ2-1, with 8 bases matching TRBD2. This CDR3 spans 12 amino acids. J lost 12 bases, V lost 3 bases, and 4 bases had no gene match. The germline V gene encodes CDR1 MNHNY and CDR2 SVGAGI (reference sequence). The CDR3 DNA is TGTGCCAGCAGTTATAGCCGGGAGGGGCAGTTCTTC. Protein product: CASSYSREGQFF.

The V gene is TRBV7-8, the J gene TRBJ1-2; D might be TRBD1 (6 bases). In germline, CDR1 is SGHVS, CDR2 FQNEAQ. The ends were cut back, 1 base at V and 8 bases at J, with 8 bases in the middle. There are 12 residues in the CDR3. The DNA for the CDR3 is TGTGCCAGCAGCTTAGGGACAGTAGGCTACACCTTC. This encodes CASSLGTVGYTF.

The chain uses TRBV15 and TRBJ2-7; 9 positions match TRBD2. V gave up 1 base and J gave up 6 bases; unmatched junction bases: 10. The CDR3 runs 16 residues. Germline V gene lookup returns CDR1 LNHNV and CDR2 YYDKDF (reference sequence). CDR3 residues: CATSRAQRGAEREQYF. CDR3 nucleotides: TGTGCCACCAGCAGAGCTCAGCGGGGGGCCGAGCGCGAGCAGTACTTC.

The rearrangement joins TRBV6-5 to TRBJ2-7, with D possibly being TRBD1 (6 bases). The CDR3 runs 12 residues. Trimming removed 5 bases at V and 2 bases at J, with 7 bases between. Germline lookup yields CDR1 MNHEY and CDR2 SVGAGI. Written as DNA, the CDR3 is TGTGCCAGCAGTGGACAGACCTACGAGCAGTACTTC. Amino acids: CASSGQTYEQYF.

The chain joins TRBV11-1 to TRBJ1-1; the D gene is possibly TRBD1 (5 bases). The CDR3 is 15 residues long. Germline lookup yields CDR1 SGHAT and CDR2 FQDESV (reference sequence). Trimming took off 5 bases at V and 3 bases at J, with 16 bases between the two ends. CDR3 residues: CASSPDPGLHTEAFF. CDR3 sequence (DNA): TGTGCCAGCAGCCCCGACCCGGGACTCCACACTGAAGCTTTCTTT.

V gene TRBV23-1 combines with J gene TRBJ1-2, with 8 nucleotides matching TRBD1. TRBV23-1 is an ORF; its function is uncertain. V trimming: 7 bases; J trimming: 6 bases; junction bases outside the gene matches: 10. The CDR3 sequence is 14 residues long. The CDR3: CASNHAHRGNGYTF. DNA for the CDR3: TGCGCCAGCAACCATGCACACAGGGGGAATGGCTACACCTTC.

This clone was counted once. This chain uses TRBV5-6 with TRBJ2-5; 12 bases are shared with TRBD2. Germline V gene data show CDR1 as SGHDT and CDR2 as YYEEEE. The CDR3 runs to 15 residues. V trimming: 4 bases; J trimming: 2 bases; junction bases outside the gene matches: 3. The CDR3, as DNA: TGTGCCAGCAGCCTTACTAGCGGGGGGCAAGAGACCCAGTACTTC. Its translation: CASSLTSGGQETQYF.

The V gene is TRBV6-6, the J gene TRBJ1-6; weak D call: TRBD1 (5 bases). Germline V gives CDR1 MNHNY, CDR2 SVGAGI (reference sequence). The CDR3 has 13 amino acids. V was cut by 9 bases and J by 9 bases, with 15 bases left in between. The CDR3 region is CASVPGGSSPLHF. CDR3 DNA sequence: TGTGCCAGTGTCCCGGGGGGGAGTTCACCCCTCCACTTT.

The V and J genes are TRBV5-1 and TRBJ1-2; 10 bases are shared with TRBD1. The CDR3 runs 17 residues. The ends lost 0 bases at V and 7 bases at J; junction bases unmatched: 12. Germline CDR1 reads SGHRS; CDR2 reads YFSETQ. The CDR3 sequence is CASSLARDRGRVGGYTF. The CDR3 DNA sequence: TGCGCCAGCAGCTTGGCCCGGGACAGGGGCCGTGTGGGTGGCTACACCTTC.

The V call is TRBV15, the J call TRBJ2-6, with 9 bases identical to TRBD1. The CDR3 spans 16 residues. Germline CDR1 and CDR2: LNHNV and YYDKDF (reference sequence). The J segment lost 1 base and the V segment lost 3 bases, leaving 1 base of the junction unmatched. DNA for the CDR3: TGTGCCACCAGCAGGGACAGGGGATCTGGGGCCAACGTCCTGACTTTC. This codes for CATSRDRGSGANVLTF.

Details on this clone: The junction and the germline gene differ at one end; a read error may be behind it. The rearrangement uses TRBV7-7 and TRBJ1-2, with 9 bases that match TRBD1. CDR1 and CDR2 from the germline V gene are SSHAT and FNYEAQ (reference sequence). This CDR3 spans 16 amino acids. This CDR3 is CASSSMDTGTGHGYTF. The DNA for the CDR3 is TGTGCTAGCAGCTCTATGGACACAGGGACAGGGCATGGCTACACCTTC. Full variable domain (remainder filled in from reference TRBV7-7 and TRBJ1-2): GAGVSQSPRYKVTKRGQDVTLRCDPISSHATLYWYQQALGQGPEFLTYFNYEAQPDKSGLPSDRFSAERPEGSISTLTIQRTEQRDSAMYRCASSSMDTGTGHGYTFGSGTRLTVV.

This chain joins TRBV5-1 and TRBJ2-3, with 7 nucleotides matching TRBD2. The V segment lost 3 bases and the J segment 5 bases; nucleotides outside the gene matches: 6. The V gene's germline CDR1 is SGHRS and CDR2 YFSETQ. This CDR3 region has 14 residues. The CDR3 sequence: CASSSRTRRDTQYF. In nucleotides, the CDR3 is TGCGCCAGCAGCTCAAGGACTAGGAGAGATACGCAGTATTTT. Full variable domain (outside the CDR3, taken from reference TRBV5-1 and TRBJ2-3): KAGVTQTPRYLIKTRGQQVTLSCSPISGHRSVSWYQQTPGQGLQFLFEYFSETQRNKGNFPGRFSGRQFSNSRSEMNVSTLELGDSALYLCASSSRTRRDTQYFGPGTRLTVL.

The J gene is TRBJ1-4, the V gene TRBV9; 8 nucleotides match TRBD1. Germline V lookup: CDR1 SGDLS, CDR2 YYNGEE. With 5 bases clipped from V and 10 bases from J, the junction kept 10 bases outside the gene matches. The CDR3 spans 14 residues. CDR3 nucleotides: TGTGCCAGCAGTGCGGGACAGGAATCGGGAAAACTGTTTTTT. Protein: CASSAGQESGKLFF.